One and the same sample provided the 3 T cell receptor beta chains below, sequenced in a study of T cell responses to AZD1222 COVID-19 vaccine. Measured with immunoSEQ multiplex PCR; TCRdb has only the in-frame clones, and not every one. The top ten clones hold 7% to 8.5% of a sample with approximately 77,000 clones, about 90% of them seen once. The starting material was peripheral blood, obtained on day 0 of MenACWY control vaccination. The receptor set was obtained from an adult in good health.

CDR3 nucleotides: TGTGCCAGCAGTCCGATCAGGGGAGGAGAGTTCTTC. Protein sequence: CASSPIRGGEFF. The chain recombines TRBV27 with TRBJ2-1, with D perhaps matching TRBD1 or TRBD2 (6 bases each). V lost 5 bases and J 14 bases, leaving 16 bases between the germline ends. From germline, CDR1 is MNHEY and CDR2 SMNVEV (reference sequence). The CDR3 is 12 residues long.

The rearrangement joins TRBV19 to TRBJ1-5, with D unclear. The length of the CDR3 is 14 residues. CDR1 and CDR2 from the germline V gene are LNHDA and SQIVND (reference sequence). Trimming cost V 3 bases and J 3 bases, with 9 bases left between them. CDR3 sequence (DNA): TGTGCCAGTAGTATTTCGGCAGCCAATCAGCCCCAGCATTTT. Translating it yields CASSISAANQPQHF. Using reference TRBV19 and TRBJ1-5 for the parts outside the CDR3, the full variable domain is DGGITQSPKYLFRKEGQNVTLSCEQNLNHDAMYWYRQDPGQGLRLIYYSQIVNDFQKGDIAEGYSVSREKKESFPLTVTSAQKNPTAFYLCASSISAANQPQHFGDGTRLSIL.

At least ten counts were recorded for this clone. The CDR3 nucleotides are TGTGCCAGCAGCCAAGACGGGTTTTCCTACGAGCAGTACTTC. Protein sequence: CASSQDGFSYEQYF. The chain links TRBV14 to TRBJ2-7; D is uncertain. The CDR3 extends over 14 amino acids. The V end was cut by 0 bases, the J end by 1 base, with 7 bases between. From germline, CDR1 is SGHDN and CDR2 FVKESK.